The 27 T cell receptor beta chains presented below share a single source sample, sequenced in a study of blood T cell repertoires in COVID-19. Using immunoSEQ multiplex PCR, the repertoire was profiled, and TCRdb retains in-frame clones only, with some absent. The sample records around 330,000 clones, 87% being singletons. The specimen sequenced was PBMCs or T cells enriched from blood (not recorded which). Receptor source: a woman younger than 35 who had recovered from COVID-19.

The chain couples TRBV7-2 to TRBJ1-1, with a possible D match to TRBD1 (6 bases). Germline V gene data show CDR1 as SGHTA and CDR2 as FQGNSA. Trimming shortened V by 6 bases and J by 0 bases, and 11 bases separated the two germline ends. The CDR3 sequence is 14 residues long. The CDR3 protein is CASRRTEVNTEAFF. The CDR3 DNA sequence: TGTGCCAGCAGAAGGACAGAGGTGAACACTGAAGCTTTCTTT.

This clone was seen just once. The J gene is TRBJ2-5, the V gene TRBV3-1 (or the pseudogene TRBV3-2); a possible D gene is TRBD1 (6 bases). The ends were cut back, 1 base at V and 4 bases at J, with 13 bases in the middle. The CDR3 spans 15 residues. Per germline, CDR1 LGHDT and CDR2 YNNKEL (reference sequence). Here the CDR3 reads CASSQARGMAETQYF. In DNA form, the CDR3 reads TGTGCCAGCAGCCAAGCGAGGGGGATGGCAGAGACCCAGTACTTC.

The chain links TRBV15 to TRBJ1-1; 7 nucleotides line up with TRBD1. Trimming took 1 base from V and 1 from J; bases not matched to a gene: 9. CDR3 length: 17 amino acids. Germline assignment: CDR1 LNHNV and CDR2 YYDKDF (reference sequence). This CDR3 is CATSRAPSDRANTEAFF. CDR3 nucleotides: TGTGCCACCAGCAGAGCCCCCTCCGACAGGGCGAACACTGAAGCTTTCTTT.

The rearrangement joins TRBV4-3 to TRBJ1-1, with no clear D. V dropped 4 bases and J dropped 7 bases, with 19 bases sitting between them. The CDR3 covers 15 residues. Germline CDR1 reads LGHNA; CDR2 reads YSLEER. For the CDR3, the DNA is TGCGCCAGCAGCCCAGGCTCCCCCCCCGATGATGAAGCTTTCTTT. Encoded protein: CASSPGSPPDDEAFF.

J is TRBJ2-7 and V is TRBV9, with 14 bases aligning to TRBD2. The CDR3 is 15 amino acids. The junction had 2 bases not matched to a gene; V was cut back by 0 bases and J by 6 bases. Germline V gene lookup returns CDR1 SGDLS and CDR2 YYNGEE. Written as DNA, the CDR3 is TGTGCCAGCAGCGTAGATGGACTAGCGGGGGGCGAGCAGTACTTC. Residues: CASSVDGLAGGEQYF.

The chain carries TRBV14 and TRBJ2-2; 9 bases are shared with TRBD1. The germline CDR1 and CDR2 sequences are SGHDN and FVKESK. The CDR3 runs to 17 residues. V trimming: 4 bases; J trimming: 7 bases; junction bases outside the gene matches: 13. Written as DNA, the CDR3 is TGTGCCAGCAGCCTTAGGACCGGACAGGGGAATCTCGGGGAGCTGTTTTTT. It yields the protein CASSLRTGQGNLGELFF.

The rearrangement uses TRBV7-9 and TRBJ2-1; 15 nucleotides line up with TRBD2. The CDR3 contains 15 residues. Germline CDR1 and CDR2: SEHNR and FQNEAQ (reference sequence). Trimming cost V 5 bases and J 9 bases; bases outside gene matches: 5. CDR3 nucleotide sequence: TGTGCCAGCAGCCGGACTAGCGGGAGGGGTGGTGAGCAGTTCTTC. It specifies CASSRTSGRGGEQFF.

J is TRBJ2-2 and V is TRBV7-2, with TRBD2 as a possible D gene (5 bases). CDR3 size: 16 residues. V was clipped by 5 bases and J by 5 bases, with 18 bases between them. Germline-derived CDR1 and CDR2 are SGHTA and FQGNSA. The CDR3: CASSPNARVVTGELFF. Written as DNA, the CDR3 is TGTGCCAGCAGCCCGAATGCGAGGGTGGTGACCGGGGAGCTGTTTTTT.

The chain joins TRBV2 to TRBJ1-5, with a weak D call TRBD1 (6 bases). CDR3 size: 16 residues. V was clipped by 2 bases and J by 3 bases, with 14 bases between them. Germline CDR1 SNHLY, CDR2 FYNNEI. The DNA of the CDR3 is TGTGCCAGCAGTGAATATAACAGGGAGAACAATCAGCCCCAGCATTTT. It encodes CASSEYNRENNQPQHF.

The CDR3 sequence: CAISDVSVGEKLFF. CDR3 nucleotides: TGTGCCATCAGTGATGTGAGTGTTGGTGAAAAACTGTTTTTT. This chain links TRBV10-3 with TRBJ1-4; D is unresolved. The V and J ends lost 3 bases and 7 bases respectively, with 12 bases between them. CDR1 and CDR2 from the germline V gene are ENHRY and SYGVKD. CDR3 length equals 14 residues.

The chain uses TRBV20-1 and TRBJ2-1, with 14 bases identical to TRBD2. Looked up from germline, CDR1 is DFQATT and CDR2 is SNEGSKA (reference sequence). This CDR3 contains 18 residues. With V trimmed by 5 bases and J by 0 bases, 9 bases remained unmatched. In nucleotides, the CDR3 is TGCAGTGCTTGTGGACTAGCGGGAGGAAAAAACTCCTACAATGAGCAGTTCTTC. It translates to CSACGLAGGKNSYNEQFF.

The gene calls are TRBV7-9 and TRBJ1-1, with D perhaps matching TRBD1 (6 bases). Trimming removed 5 bases from V and 4 bases from J, with 17 bases in between. The CDR3 covers 15 residues. Germline V gives CDR1 SEHNR, CDR2 FQNEAQ (reference sequence). The CDR3 nucleotides are TGTGCCAGCAGCCCCCCTCGGGGGGCAGGCACTGAAGCTTTCTTT. This sequence encodes CASSPPRGAGTEAFF.

The chain joins TRBV13 to TRBJ2-3; 12 bases are shared with TRBD2. The CDR3 extends over 16 amino acids. V was pared by 7 bases and J by 3 bases, with 8 bases of the junction left unmatched. Germline V CDR1 and CDR2: PRHDT, FYEKMQ (reference sequence). The CDR3 region is CASTSRTSGETDTQYF. For the CDR3, the DNA is TGTGCCAGCACCTCAAGGACTAGCGGGGAGACAGATACGCAGTATTTT.

This chain joins TRBV19 and TRBJ2-5, with 8 bases identical to TRBD2. J lost 5 bases, V lost 6 bases, and 5 bases had no gene match. The CDR3 totals 13 residues. CDR1 and CDR2 from the germline V gene are LNHDA and SQIVND (reference sequence). CDR3 amino acids: CASSQRGYETQYF. In nucleotides, the CDR3 is TGTGCCAGTAGCCAGCGGGGGTACGAGACCCAGTACTTC.

The genes are TRBV19 and TRBJ1-4; D not certain. Trimming took 5 bases from V and 7 from J, leaving 5 bases between them. This CDR3 has 11 residues. Germline V gene data show CDR1 as LNHDA and CDR2 as SQIVND (reference sequence). CDR3 region: CASSSVEKLFF. In DNA, the CDR3 is TGTGCCAGTAGTTCTGTTGAAAAACTGTTTTTT. The full variable domain, in which reference TRBV19 and TRBJ1-4 provide the parts outside the CDR3, is DGGITQSPKYLFRKEGQNVTLSCEQNLNHDAMYWYRQDPGQGLRLIYYSQIVNDFQKGDIAEGYSVSREKKESFPLTVTSAQKNPTAFYLCASSSVEKLFFGSGTQLSVL.

The chain has TRBV25-1 and TRBJ2-2; the match to TRBD2 covers 13 bases. Germline CDR1 is MGHDK and CDR2 is SYGVNS. The trim removed 1 base at V and 7 bases at J, leaving 3 bases unmatched. CDR3 length: 16 residues. The chain's CDR3 is CASSEWTSGSGGELFF. CDR3 bases: TGTGCCAGCAGTGAATGGACTAGCGGGAGCGGCGGGGAGCTGTTTTTT.

This clone has just a few counts. The chain recombines TRBV7-2 with TRBJ1-4; the D is unclear. Trimming took 0 bases from V and 4 from J, leaving 9 bases between them. CDR1 is SGHTA, CDR2 FQGNSA, per germline. The CDR3 consists of 15 residues. This CDR3 reads CASSLATGSNEKLFF. The DNA for the CDR3 is TGTGCCAGCAGCTTAGCGACGGGGAGTAATGAAAAACTGTTTTTT.

V gene TRBV24-1 combines with J gene TRBJ1-4, with D possibly matching TRBD1 (6 bases). V dropped 4 bases and J dropped 8 bases, with 16 bases sitting between them. Germline CDR1 reads KGHDR; CDR2 reads SFDVKD. CDR3 length: 15 residues. CDR3 protein: CATSDSGQSPEKLFF. CDR3 in DNA: TGTGCCACCAGTGACTCAGGACAGTCACCCGAAAAACTGTTTTTT.

This chain links TRBV9 with TRBJ1-2, with D perhaps TRBD1 (5 bases). The germline V and J ends were trimmed by 4 bases and 4 bases, with 14 bases remaining between them. Per the germline V gene, CDR1 is SGDLS and CDR2 is YYNGEE. The CDR3 runs 14 residues. Written as DNA, the CDR3 is TGTGCCAGCAGCCTTCAGACAGCTACCTATGGCTACACCTTC. Translating gives CASSLQTATYGYTF.

This chain uses TRBV7-6 with TRBJ2-1; TRBD2 matches at 12 bases. In germline, CDR1 is SGHVS, CDR2 FNYEAQ. This CDR3 comprises 15 residues. Trimming cost V 5 bases and J 7 bases; bases outside gene matches: 6. The CDR3 loop reads CASSPLAGGKNEQFF. The CDR3 region has the DNA TGTGCCAGCAGCCCACTAGCGGGAGGCAAAAATGAGCAGTTCTTC. Full variable domain (rest looked up from reference TRBV7-6 and TRBJ2-1): GAGVSQSPRYKVTKRGQDVALRCDPISGHVSLYWYRQALGQGPEFLTYFNYEAQQDKSGLPNDRFSAERPEGSISTLTIQRTEQRDSAMYRCASSPLAGGKNEQFFGPGTRLTVL.

The gene calls are TRBV5-8 and TRBJ1-5, with unresolved D. This CDR3 has 13 amino acids. Germline-derived CDR1 and CDR2 are SGHTS and YDEGEE. Trimming took off 4 bases at V and 2 bases at J, with 7 bases between the two ends. The CDR3 DNA reads as TGTGCCAGCAGCCAAACAGGCAATCAGCCCCAGCATTTT. This gives the protein CASSQTGNQPQHF.

DNA of the CDR3: TGTGCCAGCAGCAACTTGACTTCGGGGATAGACACTGAAGCTTTCTTT. It translates to CASSNLTSGIDTEAFF. The rearrangement joins TRBV21-1 to TRBJ1-1. TRBV21-1 is a recognized pseudogene. There are 16 residues in the CDR3.

The genes are TRBV28 and TRBJ1-2; weak D call: TRBD1 (5 bases). V was shortened by 10 bases and J by 4 bases, with 16 bases between the two germline ends. The length of the CDR3 is 13 residues. CDR1 MDHEN and CDR2 SYDVKM come from the germline V gene. The chain's CDR3 is CATFTTVSYGYTF. As DNA, the CDR3 is TGTGCCACCTTTACGACAGTAAGCTATGGCTACACCTTC.

This clone showed up just once. J is TRBJ2-7 and V is TRBV28; no clear D gene. Trimming took off 4 bases at V and 9 bases at J, with 16 bases between the two ends. Germline CDR1 is MDHEN and CDR2 is SYDVKM. CDR3 length: 13 amino acids. The CDR3 DNA reads as TGTGCCAGCAGTTCCCCCACATCTACGGGGCAGTACTTC. It specifies CASSSPTSTGQYF. Drawing the rest from reference TRBV28 and TRBJ2-7, the complete variable domain is DVKVTQSSRYLVKRTGEKVFLECVQDMDHENMFWYRQDPGLGLRLIYFSYDVKMKEKGDIPEGYSVSREKKERFSLILESASTNQTSMYLCASSSPTSTGQYFGPGTRLTVT.

This clone occurred a few times. The chain uses TRBV30 and TRBJ1-6; weak D call: TRBD1 (5 bases). The CDR3 has 13 amino acids. Germline CDR1 and CDR2: GTSNPN and SVGIG (reference sequence). Trimming left V 8 bases short and J 8 bases short, with 16 bases between. The chain's CDR3 is CARTSSGDSPLHF. The DNA of the CDR3 is TGTGCCCGGACATCGTCGGGGGATTCACCCCTCCACTTT.

The chain carries TRBV19 and TRBJ2-7, with 8 bases fitting TRBD1. J gave up 0 bases and V 4 bases, and 5 bases lay outside the gene matches. Germline loops: CDR1 LNHDA, CDR2 SQIVND (reference sequence). CDR3 length: 15 amino acids. As DNA, the CDR3 is TGTGCCAGTAGTACGGACAGGGTACCCTCCTACGAGCAGTACTTC. This translates into CASSTDRVPSYEQYF.

Concerning this clone itself: Other DNA sequences within the sample encode an identical CDR3. This chain links TRBV5-1 with TRBJ1-1; 10 positions agree with TRBD1. CDR1 is SGHRS, CDR2 YFSETQ, per germline. The ends lost 0 bases at V and 8 bases at J; junction bases unmatched: 1. The CDR3 is 13 residues long. The CDR3 sequence is CASSLGTGGEAFF. CDR3 bases: TGCGCCAGCAGCTTGGGGACAGGGGGAGAAGCTTTCTTT.